The sequence of this TCR beta chain was determined in a study of post-analysis software for immune sequencing data. Carried by the TCR beta cDNA libraries were unique molecular identifiers. TCRdb used MiXCR to reprocess the PCR reads, holding one entry per CDR3 protein. The sample has roughly 650,000 distinct CDR3 sequences, approximately 59% seen once; the top ten hold 11%. As regards this clonotype: Its antigen remains unidentified.

Broader study findings: Patients showed TRBV5-6, TRBV5-1 and TRBV20-1 among roughly five TRBV segments more frequent than in controls.

In germline, CDR1 is MNHEY, CDR2 SVGAGI. The trim removed 6 bases at V and 8 bases at J, leaving 5 bases unmatched. The CDR3 totals 12 residues. The material sequenced was blood. The rearrangement uses TRBV6-5 and TRBJ1-2; 8 bases are shared with TRBD1. This TCR derives from a girl aged 2 to 10 with multiple sclerosis. This chain's CDR3 is CASRPDRGGYTF. CDR3 coding DNA: TGTGCCAGCAGGCCCGACAGGGGCGGCTACACCTTC.